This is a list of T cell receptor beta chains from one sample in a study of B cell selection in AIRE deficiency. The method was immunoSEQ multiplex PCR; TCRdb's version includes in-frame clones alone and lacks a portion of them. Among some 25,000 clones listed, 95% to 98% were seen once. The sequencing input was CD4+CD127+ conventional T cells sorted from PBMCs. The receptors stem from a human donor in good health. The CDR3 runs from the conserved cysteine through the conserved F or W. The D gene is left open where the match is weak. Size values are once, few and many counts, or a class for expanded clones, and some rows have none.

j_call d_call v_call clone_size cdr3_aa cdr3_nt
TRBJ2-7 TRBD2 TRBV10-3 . CAISRTSGPYEQYF TGTGCCATCAGTCGGACTAGCGGCCCCTACGAGCAGTACTTC
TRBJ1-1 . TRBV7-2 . CASSLGAGWSTEAFF TGTGCCAGCAGCTTAGGGGCAGGGTGGAGCACTGAAGCTTTCTTT
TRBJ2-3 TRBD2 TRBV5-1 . CASSYQTSGSLDTQYF TGCGCCAGCAGCTACCAGACTAGCGGGAGCTTGGATACGCAGTATTTT
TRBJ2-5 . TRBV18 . CASSRTRSALYQETQYF TGTGCCAGCTCAAGAACCCGGAGCGCCTTATACCAAGAGACCCAGTACTTC
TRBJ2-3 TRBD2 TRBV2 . CASSRGLAGSTDTQYF TGTGCCAGCAGCCGTGGACTAGCGGGAAGCACAGATACGCAGTATTTT
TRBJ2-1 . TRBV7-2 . CASSPVTGAYNEQFF TGTGCCAGCAGCCCAGTGACAGGAGCATACAATGAGCAGTTCTTC
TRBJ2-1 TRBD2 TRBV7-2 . CASSPWTSSRGDNEQFF TGTGCCAGCAGCCCCTGGACTAGTTCGCGGGGCGACAATGAGCAGTTCTTC
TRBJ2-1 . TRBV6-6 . CASSLTSPIDEQFF TGTGCCAGCAGTCTCACTAGCCCAATCGATGAGCAGTTCTTC
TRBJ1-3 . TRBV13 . CASSSGRRNTIYF TGTGCCAGCAGCTCGGGACGGCGAAACACCATATATTTT
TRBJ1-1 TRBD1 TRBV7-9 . CASSFNRDSTEAFF TGTGCCAGCAGCTTCAACCGGGACAGCACCGAAGCTTTCTTT
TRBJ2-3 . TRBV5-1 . CASGGTSTDTQYF TGCGCCAGCGGGGGTACTAGCACAGATACGCAGTATTTT
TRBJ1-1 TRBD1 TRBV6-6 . CASAAGTGGSRTEAFF TGTGCCAGCGCAGCGGGGACAGGGGGCTCGAGGACTGAAGCTTTCTTT
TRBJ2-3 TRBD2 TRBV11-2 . CASSYSGRGTDTQYF TGTGCCAGCAGTTACAGCGGGAGGGGCACAGATACGCAGTATTTT
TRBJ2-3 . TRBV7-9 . CASSLTGGTDTQYF TGTGCCAGCAGCTTAACGGGAGGCACAGATACGCAGTATTTT
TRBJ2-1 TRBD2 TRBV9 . CASSVGTSGSPGDNEQFF TGTGCCAGCAGCGTCGGGACTAGCGGGAGCCCGGGCGACAATGAGCAGTTCTTC
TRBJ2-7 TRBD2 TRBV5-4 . CASSYGTSGSYEQYF TGTGCCAGCAGCTACGGGACTAGCGGCTCCTACGAGCAGTACTTC
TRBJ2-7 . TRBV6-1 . CASSEGLYEQYF TGTGCCAGCAGCGAAGGGCTCTACGAGCAGTACTTC
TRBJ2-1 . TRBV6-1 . CASSRSGDHNEQFF TGTGCCAGCAGTCGGTCGGGGGACCACAATGAGCAGTTCTTC
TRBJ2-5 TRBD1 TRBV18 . CASSQNVPTGEGETQYF TGTGCCAGCTCACAAAATGTACCGACAGGGGAAGGAGAGACCCAGTACTTC
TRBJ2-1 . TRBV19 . CASTRYNEQFF TGTGCCAGTACCCGCTACAATGAGCAGTTCTTC
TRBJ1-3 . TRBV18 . CASCRDRLISGNTIYF TGTGCCAGCTGCCGGGACCGCCTTATCTCTGGAAACACCATATATTTT
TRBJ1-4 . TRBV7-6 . CASSRSDSRTKLFF TGTGCCAGCAGCCGCTCGGACTCCCGGACCAAACTGTTTTTT
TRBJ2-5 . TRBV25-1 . CASSAPGSGRVTQYF TGTGCCAGCAGTGCCCCGGGATCGGGTCGTGTGACCCAGTACTTC
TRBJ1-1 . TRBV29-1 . CSVEYQVNTEAFF TGCAGCGTGGAGTATCAGGTGAACACTGAAGCTTTCTTT
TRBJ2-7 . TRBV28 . CASSSDSYEQYF TGTGCCAGCAGTTCCGACAGCTACGAGCAGTACTTC
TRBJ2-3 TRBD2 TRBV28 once CASGRGGTDTQYF TGTGCCAGCGGGAGGGGAGGCACAGATACGCAGTATTTT
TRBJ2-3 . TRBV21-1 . CASSKGRPGQGQKEWDTQYF TGTGCCAGCAGCAAAGGGAGACCCGGACAGGGACAAAAGGAGTGGGATACGCAGTATTTT
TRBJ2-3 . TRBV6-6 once CASSYSPQDSTDTQYF TGTGCCAGCAGTTACTCGCCACAGGACAGCACAGATACGCAGTATTTT
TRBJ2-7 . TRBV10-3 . CAISESESHEQYF TGTGCCATCAGTGAGTCGGAAAGCCACGAGCAGTACTTC
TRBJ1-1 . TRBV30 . CAWQYSGGLEAFF TGTGCCTGGCAATACTCAGGAGGTCTGGAAGCTTTCTTT
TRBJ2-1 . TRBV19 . CASSVGGHSSYNEQFF TGTGCCAGTAGTGTTGGGGGGCACAGCTCCTACAATGAGCAGTTCTTC
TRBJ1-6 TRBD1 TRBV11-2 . CASSSTDRANSPLHF TGTGCCAGCAGCTCCACGGACAGGGCGAATTCACCCCTCCACTTT
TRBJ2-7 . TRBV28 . CASKGRSYEQYF TGTGCCAGCAAGGGCAGATCCTACGAGCAGTACTTC
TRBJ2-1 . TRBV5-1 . CASSSTGRGTSSYNEQFF TGCGCCAGCAGCTCGACAGGGAGGGGGACTAGCTCCTACAATGAGCAGTTCTTC